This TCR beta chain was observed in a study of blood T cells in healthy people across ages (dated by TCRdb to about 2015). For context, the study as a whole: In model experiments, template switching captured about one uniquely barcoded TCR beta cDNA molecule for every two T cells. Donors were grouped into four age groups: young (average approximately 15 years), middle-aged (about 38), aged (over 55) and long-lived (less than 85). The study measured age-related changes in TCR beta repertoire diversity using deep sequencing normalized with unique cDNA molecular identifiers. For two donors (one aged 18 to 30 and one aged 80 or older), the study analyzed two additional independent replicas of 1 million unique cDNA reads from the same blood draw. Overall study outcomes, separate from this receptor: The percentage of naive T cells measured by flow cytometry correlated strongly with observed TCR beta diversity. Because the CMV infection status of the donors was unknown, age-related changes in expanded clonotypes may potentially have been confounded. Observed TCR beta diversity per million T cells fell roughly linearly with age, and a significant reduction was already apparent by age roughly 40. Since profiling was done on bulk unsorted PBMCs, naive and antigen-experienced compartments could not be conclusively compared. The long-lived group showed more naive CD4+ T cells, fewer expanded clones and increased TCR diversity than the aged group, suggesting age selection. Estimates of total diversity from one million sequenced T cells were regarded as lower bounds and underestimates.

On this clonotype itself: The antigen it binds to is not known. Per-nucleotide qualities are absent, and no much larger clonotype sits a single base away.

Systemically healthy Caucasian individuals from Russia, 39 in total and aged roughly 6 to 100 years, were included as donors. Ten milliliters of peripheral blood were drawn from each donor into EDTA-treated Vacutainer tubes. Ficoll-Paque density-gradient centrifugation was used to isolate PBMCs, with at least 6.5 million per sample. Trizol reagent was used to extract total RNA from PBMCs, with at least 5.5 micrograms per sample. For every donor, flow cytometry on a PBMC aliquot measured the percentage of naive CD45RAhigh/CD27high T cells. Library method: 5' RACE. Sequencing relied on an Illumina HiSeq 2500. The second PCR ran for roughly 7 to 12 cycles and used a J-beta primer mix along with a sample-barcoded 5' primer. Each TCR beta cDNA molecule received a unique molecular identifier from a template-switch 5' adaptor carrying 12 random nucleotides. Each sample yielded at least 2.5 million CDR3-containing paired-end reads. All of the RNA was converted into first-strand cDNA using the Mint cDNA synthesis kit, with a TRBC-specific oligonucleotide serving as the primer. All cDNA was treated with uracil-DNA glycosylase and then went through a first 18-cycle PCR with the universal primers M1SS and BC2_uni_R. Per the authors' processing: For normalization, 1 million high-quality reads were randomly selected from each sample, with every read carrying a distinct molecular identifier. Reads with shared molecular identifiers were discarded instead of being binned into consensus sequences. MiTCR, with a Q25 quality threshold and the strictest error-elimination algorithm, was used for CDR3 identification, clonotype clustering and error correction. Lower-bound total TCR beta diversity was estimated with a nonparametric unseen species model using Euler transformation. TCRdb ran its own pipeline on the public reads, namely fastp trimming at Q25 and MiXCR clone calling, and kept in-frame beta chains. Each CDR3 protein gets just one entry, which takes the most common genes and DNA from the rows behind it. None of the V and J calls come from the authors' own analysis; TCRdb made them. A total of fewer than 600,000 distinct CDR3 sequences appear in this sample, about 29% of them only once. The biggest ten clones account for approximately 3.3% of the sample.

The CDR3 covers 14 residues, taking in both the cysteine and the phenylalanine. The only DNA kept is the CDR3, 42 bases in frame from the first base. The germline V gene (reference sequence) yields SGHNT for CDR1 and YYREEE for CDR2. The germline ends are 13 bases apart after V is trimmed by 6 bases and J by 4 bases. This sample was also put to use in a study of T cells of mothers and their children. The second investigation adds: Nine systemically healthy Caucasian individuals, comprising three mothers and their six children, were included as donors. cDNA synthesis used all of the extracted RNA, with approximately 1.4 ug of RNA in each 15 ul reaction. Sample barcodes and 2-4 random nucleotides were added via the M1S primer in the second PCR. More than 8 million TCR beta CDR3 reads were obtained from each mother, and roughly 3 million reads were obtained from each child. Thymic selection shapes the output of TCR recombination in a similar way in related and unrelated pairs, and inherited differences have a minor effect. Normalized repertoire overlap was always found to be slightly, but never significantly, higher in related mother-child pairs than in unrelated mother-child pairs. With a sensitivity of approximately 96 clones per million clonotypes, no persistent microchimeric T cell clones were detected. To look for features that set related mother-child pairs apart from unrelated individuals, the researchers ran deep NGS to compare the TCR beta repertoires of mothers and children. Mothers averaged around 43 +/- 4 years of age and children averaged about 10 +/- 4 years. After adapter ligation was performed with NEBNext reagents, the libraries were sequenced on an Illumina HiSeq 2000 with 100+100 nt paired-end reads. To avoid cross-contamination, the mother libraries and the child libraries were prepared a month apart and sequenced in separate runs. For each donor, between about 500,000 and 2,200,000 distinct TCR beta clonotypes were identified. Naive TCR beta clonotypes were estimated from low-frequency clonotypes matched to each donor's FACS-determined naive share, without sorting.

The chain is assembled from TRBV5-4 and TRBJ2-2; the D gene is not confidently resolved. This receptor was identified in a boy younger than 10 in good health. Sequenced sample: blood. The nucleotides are TGTGCCAGCAAGCCGGGCTTGGGCACCGGGGAGCTGTTTTTT. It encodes CASKPGLGTGELFF.